Listed below are T cell receptor beta chains from one sample, sequenced in a study of blood T cell repertoires in COVID-19. Repertoires were generated with immunoSEQ multiplex PCR, while TCRdb's copy carries only in-frame clones and drops some. The sample consists of tens of thousands of clones, 84% of them appearing once. The material sequenced was peripheral blood. The receptor set was obtained from an elderly woman with acute or convalescent COVID-19. Each CDR3 is given with its conserved first and last residue. A D gene is named only where the DNA matches it firmly. Part of the rows lack a size; the others show once, few, many or a class for expanded clones.

clone_size	v_call	d_call	j_call	cdr3_nt	cdr3_aa
NA	TRBV12-3/TRBV12-4	NA	TRBJ1-1	TGTGCCAGCAGTTGGAAAGGGGACACTGAAGCTTTCTTT	CASSWKGDTEAFF
NA	TRBV6-5	NA	TRBJ2-5	TGTGCCAGCAGTAGGCGAGGGGAGACCCAGTACTTC	CASSRRGETQYF
NA	TRBV6-2/TRBV6-3	TRBD2	TRBJ2-5	TGTGCCAGCAGTTACTCGCCCGGGACTAGCGGGGCCCTAAGCCAAGAGACCCAGTACTTC	CASSYSPGTSGALSQETQYF
NA	TRBV23-1	TRBD2	TRBJ2-7	TGCGCCAGCAGTGGTCAGCGGGGGCCTGAGCAGTACTTC	CASSGQRGPEQYF
NA	TRBV29-1	NA	TRBJ1-1	TGCAGCGCCCTGGAGAGCACTGAAGCTTTCTTT	CSALESTEAFF
NA	TRBV27	NA	TRBJ2-7	TGTGCCAGCAGTTTCCAGTTTCGGGGGAAAGGCTACGAGCAGTACTTC	CASSFQFRGKGYEQYF
NA	TRBV28	NA	TRBJ1-1	TGTGCCAGCAGTTCCACAGGGAACACTGAAGCTTTCTTT	CASSSTGNTEAFF
NA	TRBV5-6	TRBD2	TRBJ2-7	TGTGCCAGCAGCCCGGGAGGGGGAAGTCGGATGAGCTCCTACGAGCAGTACTTC	CASSPGGGSRMSSYEQYF
NA	TRBV9	NA	TRBJ2-4	TGTGCCAGCAGCGTACAGGGGAGCAACATTCAGTACTTC	CASSVQGSNIQYF
NA	TRBV7-2	TRBD2	TRBJ2-7	TGTGCCAGCAGCTTACTGGGACTAGCGGGAGACGAGCAGTACTTC	CASSLLGLAGDEQYF
NA	TRBV4-1	NA	TRBJ2-5	TGCGCCAGCAGCCAAACGGGTCCCCAAGAGACCCAGTACTTC	CASSQTGPQETQYF
medium-sized	TRBV7-8	TRBD2	TRBJ2-2	TGTGCCAGCAGCTTGCGCGGGGGGGCGGGCACCGGGGAGCTGTTTTTT	CASSLRGGAGTGELFF
NA	TRBV29-1	TRBD1	TRBJ2-5	TGCAGCGGAGACAGGGGTCAGACCCAGTACTTC	CSGDRGQTQYF
NA	TRBV7-9	TRBD1	TRBJ1-1	TGTGCCAGCAGCCTCCAGGGGGGGAACACTGAAGCTTTCTTT	CASSLQGGNTEAFF
NA	TRBV28	NA	TRBJ1-5	TGTGCCAGCAGTTTGAGGGTGACTCAGCCCCAGCATTTT	CASSLRVTQPQHF
NA	TRBV28	NA	TRBJ1-3	TGTGCCAGCTGTCGCGGGGGAGCATCCGGAAACACCATATATTTT	CASCRGGASGNTIYF
once	TRBV6-4	TRBD1	TRBJ2-5	TGTGCCAGCAGTGACGGCGGGCAGGGGGTTTGCGAGACCCAGTACTTC	CASSDGGQGVCETQYF
NA	TRBV14	TRBD1	TRBJ2-1	TGTGCCAGCAGCGAGGGGGCGAACAATGAGCAGTTCTTC	CASSEGANNEQFF
NA	TRBV6-2/TRBV6-3	NA	TRBJ1-2	TGTGCCAGCAGTGCAACGACTCTCTTTGGCTACACCTTC	CASSATTLFGYTF
once	TRBV7-8	NA	TRBJ2-7	TGTGCCAGCAGCTCCTCCGGGACCTACGAGCAGTACTTC	CASSSSGTYEQYF
few	TRBV2	NA	TRBJ1-5	TGTGCCAGCAGTGGTGTGGGCTATAGCAATCAGCCCCAGCATTTT	CASSGVGYSNQPQHF